These 7 T cell receptor beta chains were sequenced from one sample in a study of Ad26.COV2.S vaccination and SARS-CoV-2 variants. Regarding treatment: around 19 received Ad26.COV2.S at low or high dose, single or two shots; several received placebo; per-sample allocation not given. Day 63 following the first vaccine or placebo injection was when the samples were taken. Repertoires were generated with immunoSEQ multiplex PCR, while TCRdb's copy carries only in-frame clones and drops some. Of more than 300,000 clones in the sample, 85% to 90% were seen once. The starting material was peripheral blood, obtained in a trial of Ad26.COV2.S vaccine versus placebo. The source of these receptors is a person aged 18-60 years who received the Ad26.COV2.S COVID-19 vaccine or a placebo.

DNA of the CDR3: TGTGCCAGCAGCTTAGGTCATAGGGGGGCAGCCTACGAGCAGTACTTC. The encoded protein is CASSLGHRGAAYEQYF. The gene calls are TRBV7-2 and TRBJ2-7; possibly TRBD1 or TRBD2 for D (6 bases each). Germline V gives CDR1 SGHTA, CDR2 FQGNSA. The V gene lost 1 base and the J gene lost 2 bases, with 15 bases spanning the gap. The CDR3 extends over 16 amino acids.

The V call is TRBV7-2, the J call TRBJ1-2; no reliable D call. The CDR3 consists of 15 residues. Germline loops: CDR1 SGHTA, CDR2 FQGNSA. Between the trimmed V and J ends, which lost 2 bases and 3 bases, there was a span of 13 bases. The CDR3 protein is CASSLFGSGDYGYTF. In DNA form, the CDR3 reads TGTGCCAGCAGCTTATTCGGGAGTGGAGACTATGGCTACACCTTC. Looking up the rest from reference TRBV7-2 and TRBJ1-2 gives the full variable domain: GAGVSQSPSNKVTEKGKDVELRCDPISGHTALYWYRQSLGQGLEFLIYFQGNSAPDKSGLPSDRFSAERTGGSVSTLTIQRTQQEDSAVYLCASSLFGSGDYGYTFGSGTRLTVV.

J is TRBJ2-5 and V is TRBV7-6, with no clear D. Looked up from germline, CDR1 is SGHVS and CDR2 is FNYEAQ. This CDR3 has 18 residues. Between the trimmed V and J ends, which lost 1 base and 5 bases, there was a span of 23 bases. The CDR3 DNA reads as TGTGCCAGCAGCTTAGGGTTCCGCGGCCGACATTTTGGGGAGACCCAGTACTTC. Protein: CASSLGFRGRHFGETQYF.

The rearrangement joins TRBV11-2 to TRBJ1-3; TRBD1 is a possible D gene (6 bases). Germline V gene lookup returns CDR1 SGHAT and CDR2 FQNNGV. This CDR3 comprises 14 residues. Trimming shortened V by 7 bases and J by 3 bases, and 13 bases separated the two germline ends. The CDR3 is CASNQGKGGNTIYF. The CDR3 DNA follows: TGTGCCAGCAACCAGGGGAAAGGTGGAAACACCATATATTTT.

This rearrangement joins TRBV6-5 to TRBJ2-5; D remains ambiguous. Trimming stripped 5 bases from V and 4 bases from J, with 8 bases between. Per germline, CDR1 MNHEY and CDR2 SVGAGI. The CDR3 contains 12 residues. The CDR3 here is CASSQHRETQYF. In DNA form, the CDR3 reads TGTGCCAGCAGTCAACACCGAGAGACCCAGTACTTC.

This sequence joins TRBV6-2 or TRBV6-3 and TRBJ1-2; D gene unclear. Looked up from germline, CDR1 is MNHEY and CDR2 is SVGEGT. V gave up 6 bases and J gave up 10 bases, with 15 bases separating them. The CDR3 is made up of 12 amino acids. CDR3 sequence reads: CASSTSRITYTF. CDR3 nucleotide sequence: TGTGCCAGCAGCACCAGCAGGATTACCTACACCTTC.

The genes are TRBV3-1 (or the pseudogene TRBV3-2) and TRBJ2-7; TRBD1 or TRBD2 may be the D gene (5 bases each). The CDR3 loop spans 14 amino acids. Trimming took 4 bases from V and 2 from J, leaving 12 bases between them. The germline V gene has CDR1 LGHDT and CDR2 YNNKEL (reference sequence). In DNA form, the CDR3 reads TGTGCCAGCAGCCCTCGGGGACCAACCTACGAGCAGTACTTC. Translation: CASSPRGPTYEQYF.